This T cell receptor beta chain was sequenced for a study of blood T cell repertoires in COVID-19. Those enrolled, adults aged roughly 18 to 89 years, came from under 25 US areas. Sequenced by immunoSEQ multiplex PCR; TCRdb stores in-frame clones only, minus some. This sample has about 310,000 clones, with roughly 89% found just once. Source material: PBMCs or T cells enriched from blood (not recorded which). This TCR was sampled from a woman between 18 and 30 years old with acute COVID-19.

The CDR3 here is CASIPGGGMYQPQHF. The CDR3, as DNA: TGTGCCAGCATCCCTGGGGGGGGAATGTATCAGCCCCAGCATTTT. The genes are TRBV28 and TRBJ1-5; D perhaps matches TRBD1 (5 bases). Per germline, CDR1 MDHEN and CDR2 SYDVKM. V was cut by 7 bases and J by 5 bases, with 18 bases left in between. The CDR3 runs 15 residues.